This TCR beta chain was found in a study of T cell clonality in common variable immunodeficiency. This table comes from immunoSEQ multiplex PCR, and its TCRdb copy is limited to in-frame clones, with some not included. This sample carries tens of thousands of clones and no singletons, and approximately 5.5% goes to the top ten. This clone was picked up many times. The CDR3 goes on 3 residues after the read ends, and that part is filled in from the germline J gene. This CDR3 has 13 residues. In germline, CDR1 is SQVTM, CDR2 ANQGSEA. Trimming removed 8 bases from V and 6 bases from J; junction bases left unmatched: 9.

The rearrangement uses TRBV29-1 and TRBJ1-4; 7 nucleotides line up with TRBD1. Input material: peripheral blood mononuclear cells. This clonotype was sampled from a person aged 18 to 75 in good health. The CDR3 loop reads CSFKGGTDEKLFF. Incomplete CDR3 DNA: TGCAGCTTCAAAGGGGGGACAGATGAAAAA. The complete variable domain, with remaining parts taken from reference TRBV29-1 and TRBJ1-4, reads SAVISQKPSRDICQRGTSLTIQCQVDSQVTMMFWYRQQPGQSLTLIATANQGSEATYESGFVIDKFPISRPNLTFSTLTVSNMSPEDSSIYLCSFKGGTDEKLFFGSGTQLSVL.